The clone carrying this TCR beta chain was observed a single time. The V gene's germline CDR1 is LGHDT and CDR2 YNNKEL (reference sequence). Deletions cut 1 base from V and 4 bases from J, with 8 bases between. This CDR3 comprises 14 residues. This specimen comes from a study of T cell responses to AZD1222 COVID-19 vaccine. Assay used: immunoSEQ multiplex PCR; TCRdb lists only in-frame clones, some missing. The sample lists 110,000 to 150,000 clones, approximately 89% seen once, with around 4.7% in the top ten. This TCR was recovered from an adult in good health. The J gene is TRBJ1-3, the V gene TRBV3-1 (or the pseudogene TRBV3-2), with D unresolved. The starting material was peripheral blood, obtained on day 0 of AZD1222 vaccination. CDR3 bases: TGTGCCAGCAGCCAAGGTGTGTGGGGAAACACCATATATTTT. This codes for CASSQGVWGNTIYF.